The clone carrying this TCR beta chain was seen more than once but under ten times. The data originate from a study of T cells in Graves' hyperthyroidism and ophthalmopathy. Amplified regions were TCR beta CDR3 sequences from RNA transcripts. The HTBI primer set was used in a first-round RT-PCR of the TCR CDR3. TCRdb fed the multiplex PCR reads into MiXCR, producing one record per CDR3 protein. The sample has some 490,000 distinct CDR3 sequences; 20% to 25% are singletons. V was trimmed by 3 bases and J by 2 bases, leaving 14 bases between them. The CDR3 sequence is 16 residues long. Looked up from germline, CDR1 is LGHDT and CDR2 is YNNKEL (reference sequence).

What was sequenced was blood. This TCR was recovered from a woman aged 70 to 79 with Graves' ophthalmopathy. The rearrangement joins TRBV3-1 to TRBJ2-1; D not resolved. The CDR3 reads CASSQELQVTYNEQFF. The CDR3 bases are TGTGCCAGCAGCCAGGAACTTCAGGTGACCTACAATGAGCAGTTCTTC.